This T cell receptor beta chain comes out of a study of blood T cell repertoires in COVID-19. Across the whole study: PBMCs, B-cell-depleted T cells, or T cells were the source of the cDNA or gDNA that made up the material.

CDR3 size: 13 residues. Germline V lookup: CDR1 GTSNPN, CDR2 SVGIG (reference sequence). The V gene lost 3 bases and the J gene lost 0 bases, with 8 bases spanning the gap. Assay used: immunoSEQ multiplex PCR; TCRdb lists only in-frame clones, some missing. The sample carries about 70,000 clones, 90% to 95% recorded once. The V gene is TRBV30, the J gene TRBJ1-2; possibly TRBD1 for D (5 bases). Sequences were obtained from peripheral blood. This sequence originates from a man between 45 and 60 years old with COVID-19, enrolled during active disease. For the CDR3, the DNA is TGTGCCTGGAGCGCGGGGGCTAACTATGGCTACACCTTC. Protein sequence: CAWSAGANYGYTF.